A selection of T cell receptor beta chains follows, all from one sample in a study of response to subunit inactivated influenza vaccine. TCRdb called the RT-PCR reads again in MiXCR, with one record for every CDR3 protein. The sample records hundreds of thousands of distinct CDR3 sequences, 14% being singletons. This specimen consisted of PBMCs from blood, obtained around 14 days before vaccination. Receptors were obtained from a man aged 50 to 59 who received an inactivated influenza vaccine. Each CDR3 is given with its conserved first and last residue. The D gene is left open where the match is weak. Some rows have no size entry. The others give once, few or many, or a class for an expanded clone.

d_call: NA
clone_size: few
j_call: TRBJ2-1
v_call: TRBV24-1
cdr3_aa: CATSDPASADPYNEQFF
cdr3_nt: TGTGCCACCAGTGACCCGGCGTCTGCGGACCCCTACAATGAGCAATTCTTC

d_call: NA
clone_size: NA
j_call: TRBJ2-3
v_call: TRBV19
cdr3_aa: CASEDSTDTQYF
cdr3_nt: TGTGCCAGTGAAGATAGCACAGATACGCAGTATTTT

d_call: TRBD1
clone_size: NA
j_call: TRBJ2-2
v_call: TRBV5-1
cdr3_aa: CASSQSPGQGVAGELFF
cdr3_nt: TGCGCCAGCAGCCAGTCCCCGGGACAGGGGGTCGCCGGGGAGCTGTTTTTT

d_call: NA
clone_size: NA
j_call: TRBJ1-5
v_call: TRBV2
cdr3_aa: CASSEQGASNQPQHF
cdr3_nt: TGTGCCAGCAGTGAACAGGGTGCCAGCAATCAGCCCCAGCATTTT

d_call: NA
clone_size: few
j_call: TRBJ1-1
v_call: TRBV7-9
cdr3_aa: CASSQQGLNTEAFF
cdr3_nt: TGTGCCAGCAGCCAGCAGGGCCTGAACACTGAAGCTTTCTTT

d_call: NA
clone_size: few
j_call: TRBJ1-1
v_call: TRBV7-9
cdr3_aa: CASSSLGGIEAFF
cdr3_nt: TGTGCCAGCAGCTCCCTTGGTGGAATAGAAGCTTTCTTT

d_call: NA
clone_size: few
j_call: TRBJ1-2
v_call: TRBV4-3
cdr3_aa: CASSQDHGYYGYTF
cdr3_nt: TGCGCCAGCAGCCAAGACCACGGATACTATGGCTACACCTTC

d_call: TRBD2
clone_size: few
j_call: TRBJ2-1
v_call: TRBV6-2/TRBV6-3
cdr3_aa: CASSVLAGGFNEQFF
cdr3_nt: TGTGCCAGCAGTGTGCTAGCGGGAGGATTCAATGAGCAGTTCTTC

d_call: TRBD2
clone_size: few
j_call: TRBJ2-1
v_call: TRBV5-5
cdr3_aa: CASSLGGGSEWPF
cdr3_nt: TGTGCCAGCAGCCTTGGGGGGGGTAGTGAATGGCCCTTC

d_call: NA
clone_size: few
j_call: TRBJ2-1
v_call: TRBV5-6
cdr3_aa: CASRSTLVGGGEQFF
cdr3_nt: TGTGCCAGCAGATCGACTCTTGTTGGGGGCGGTGAGCAGTTCTTC

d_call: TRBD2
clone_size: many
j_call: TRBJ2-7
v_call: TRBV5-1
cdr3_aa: CASSLAGTSDEQYF
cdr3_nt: TGCGCCAGCAGCTTGGCCGGGACTAGCGACGAGCAGTACTTC

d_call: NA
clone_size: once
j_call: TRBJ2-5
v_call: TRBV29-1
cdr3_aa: CSVFSWWTEETQYF
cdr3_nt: TGCAGCGTCTTCAGTTGGTGGACAGAAGAGACCCAGTACTTC

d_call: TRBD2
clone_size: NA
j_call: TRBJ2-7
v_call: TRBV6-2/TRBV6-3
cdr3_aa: CASSLLGALAGWTGGQYF
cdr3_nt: TGTGCCAGCAGCCTCCTCGGGGCCCTAGCGGGCTGGACCGGGGGGCAGTACTTC

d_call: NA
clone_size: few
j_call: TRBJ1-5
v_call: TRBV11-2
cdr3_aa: CASSPTVGAQPQHF
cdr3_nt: TGTGCCAGCAGCCCGACTGTGGGGGCTCAGCCCCAGCATTTT

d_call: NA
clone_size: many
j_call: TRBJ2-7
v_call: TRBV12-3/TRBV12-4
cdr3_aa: CASSPNSSYEQYF
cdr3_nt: TGTGCCAGCAGTCCTAACAGTTCCTACGAGCAGTACTTC

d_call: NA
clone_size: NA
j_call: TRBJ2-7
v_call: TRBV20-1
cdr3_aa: CSARVGVEEQYF
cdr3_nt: TGCAGTGCTAGAGTGGGGGTCGAAGAGCAGTACTTC

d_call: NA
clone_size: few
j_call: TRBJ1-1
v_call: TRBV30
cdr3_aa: CAWSPTNTEAFF
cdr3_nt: TGTGCCTGGAGTCCCACCAACACTGAAGCTTTCTTT

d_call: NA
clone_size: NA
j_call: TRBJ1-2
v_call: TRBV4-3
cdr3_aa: CASSPDGRYGYTF
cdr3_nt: TGCGCCAGCAGCCCCGATGGGCGCTATGGCTACACCTTC

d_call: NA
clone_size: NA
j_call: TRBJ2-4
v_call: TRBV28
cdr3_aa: CASPIGQKNIQYF
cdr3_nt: TGTGCCAGCCCCATCGGACAGAAAAACATTCAGTACTTC

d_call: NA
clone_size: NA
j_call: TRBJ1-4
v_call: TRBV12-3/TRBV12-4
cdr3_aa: CASSPSGGEGKLFF
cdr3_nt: TGTGCCAGCAGTCCCTCCGGGGGCGAAGGAAAACTGTTTTTT

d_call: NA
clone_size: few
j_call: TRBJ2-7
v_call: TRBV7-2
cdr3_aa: CASSAQGGVSYEQYF
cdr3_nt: TGTGCCAGCAGCGCCCAAGGGGGGGTCTCCTACGAGCAGTACTTC

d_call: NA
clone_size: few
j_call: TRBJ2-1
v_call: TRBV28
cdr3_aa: CASSFSGTPLAEQFF
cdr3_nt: TGTGCCAGCAGTTTCTCCGGGACCCCGCTTGCTGAGCAGTTCTTC

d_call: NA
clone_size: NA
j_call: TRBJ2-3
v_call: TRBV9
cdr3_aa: CASSVRVGESDTQYF
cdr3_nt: TGTGCCAGCAGCGTACGGGTGGGAGAATCAGATACGCAGTATTTT